Following are 16 T cell receptor beta chains from one sample sequenced in a study of CD8+CD57+ T cells in acquired aplastic anemia (dated by TCRdb to the late 2010s). TCRdb shows the sequencer as Illumina HiSeq 2000. Genomic DNA served as template for TCR beta VDJ combination and CDR3 sequence profiling. The public reads were reanalyzed by TCRdb: fastp trimming at Q25, MiXCR alignment, in-frame beta chains only. Every CDR3 protein is listed once, alongside the most common genes and DNA of its rows. For this sample the table gives roughly 190,000 distinct CDR3 sequences, of which approximately 50% were detected only once. The ten largest clonotypes hold about 16% of the sample. Sample: sorted CD4+, CD8+, or CD8+CD57+ T cells (not recorded which) from PBMCs. Every receptor here comes from a human donor in good health, serving as a control.

This clonotype appeared many times. The chain has TRBV6-5 and TRBJ1-6; 7 nucleotides agree with TRBD1. This CDR3 is 14 amino acids long. Germline V gene sequence: CDR1 MNHEY, CDR2 SVGAGI. The J segment lost 6 bases and the V segment lost 6 bases, leaving 5 bases of the junction unmatched. CDR3 in amino acids: CASSFGTVNSPLHF. DNA of the CDR3: TGTGCCAGCAGCTTCGGGACAGTTAATTCACCCCTCCACTTT.

The V and J genes are TRBV7-9 and TRBJ2-1; tentatively, D is TRBD2 (7 bases). V was shortened by 5 bases and J by 7 bases, with 15 bases between the two germline ends. The germline gives CDR1 SEHNR, CDR2 FQNEAQ (reference sequence). The CDR3 consists of 14 residues. The chain's CDR3 is CASSGRGAGNEQFF. In DNA form, the CDR3 reads TGTGCCAGCAGCGGGAGGGGGGCCGGGAATGAGCAGTTCTTC.

The chain joins TRBV18 to TRBJ1-1, with D hard to call. V was pared by 3 bases and J by 11 bases, with 10 bases between. Germline CDR1 KGHSH, CDR2 LQKENI. The CDR3 runs to 11 residues. In DNA, the CDR3 is TGTGCCAGCTCACCTAGCGGTAGGGCTTTCTTT. Translating it yields CASSPSGRAFF.

This clonotype came up many times. The chain employs TRBV28 and TRBJ2-5; D is possibly TRBD2 (6 bases). This CDR3 is 14 amino acids long. Trimming took off 7 bases at V and 4 bases at J, with 16 bases between the two ends. CDR1 and CDR2 from the germline V gene are MDHEN and SYDVKM. The CDR3 loop is CASNGAGPRETQYF. The CDR3 DNA reads as TGTGCCAGCAACGGGGCGGGGCCCCGAGAGACCCAGTACTTC.

Concerning this clonotype: One end of the junction fails to match germline, which may point to a read error. This chain links TRBV5-1 with TRBJ2-1; 8 bases are a match to TRBD2. Germline V gene sequence: CDR1 SGHRS, CDR2 YFSETQ. The CDR3 has 15 amino acids. The DNA of the CDR3 is TGCGCCAGCATGGGTAGCGGGGAGGCCTACATTGAGCAGTTCTTC. Protein: CASMGSGEAYIEQFF.

The chain employs TRBV2 and TRBJ2-7, with 7 bases identical to TRBD2. Unmatched junction bases numbered 7, after V lost 3 bases and J lost 8 bases. The germline CDR1 and CDR2 sequences are SNHLY and FYNNEI. The CDR3 spans 13 residues. The CDR3: CASSEGGDYQQYF. CDR3 DNA sequence: TGTGCCAGCAGTGAGGGGGGGGACTATCAGCAGTACTTC.

The CDR3 is CSASGGAGGYTF. The DNA of the CDR3 is TGCAGTGCTAGCGGGGGGGCTGGAGGCTACACCTTC. The rearrangement joins TRBV20-1 to TRBJ1-2, with TRBD1 as a possible D gene (6 bases). Germline V gene sequence: CDR1 DFQATT, CDR2 SNEGSKA (reference sequence). Trimming stripped 3 bases from V and 8 bases from J, with 13 bases between. This CDR3 comprises 12 residues.

In its sample, this clonotype was seen a few times. The chain is built from TRBV6-2 or TRBV6-3 and TRBJ2-4, with 9 positions matching TRBD2. Germline lookup yields CDR1 MNHEY and CDR2 SVGEGT. This CDR3 has 15 residues. Trimming took 7 bases from V and 6 from J; bases not matched to a gene: 10. Here the CDR3 reads CASTPRGGPVNIQYF. The CDR3 DNA sequence: TGTGCCAGCACGCCGCGGGGGGGCCCGGTAAACATTCAGTACTTC.

There are many counts of this clonotype. This chain connects TRBV7-9 to TRBJ2-5; no clear D. CDR1 is SEHNR, CDR2 FQNEAQ, per germline (reference sequence). Trimming left V 0 bases short and J 1 base short, with 30 bases between. CDR3 length: 22 amino acids. CDR3: CASSLARLGSWSSSPIQETQYF. In nucleotides, the CDR3 is TGTGCCAGCAGCTTAGCGCGATTGGGCAGTTGGAGCTCTAGTCCCATCCAAGAGACCCAGTACTTC.

This clonotype was counted at least ten times. The V call is TRBV4-2, the J call TRBJ2-7; D may be TRBD2 (6 bases). The CDR3 runs to 15 residues. Germline CDR1 reads LGHNA; CDR2 reads YNFKEQ. Trimming stripped 1 base from V and 7 bases from J, with 17 bases between. CDR3 sequence: CASSQVQGPGEEQYF. The CDR3 nucleotides read TGTGCCAGCAGCCAAGTCCAGGGTCCGGGGGAGGAGCAGTACTTC.

This chain connects TRBV15 to TRBJ1-1; D might be TRBD1 (6 bases). CDR1 is LNHNV, CDR2 YYDKDF, per germline (reference sequence). CDR3 length equals 16 residues. V shed 3 bases and J shed 5 bases, with 19 bases lying between them. CDR3 sequence: CATSSSRGPRGTEAFF. The DNA for the CDR3 is TGTGCCACCAGCAGCAGTAGGGGTCCAAGGGGGACTGAAGCTTTCTTT.

The rearrangement links TRBV7-2 to TRBJ2-7, with 12 bases that match TRBD2. The CDR3 has 17 amino acids. Germline V CDR1 and CDR2: SGHTA, FQGNSA. V shed 5 bases, J shed 4 bases, and the junction held 12 bases outside the gene matches. The CDR3 sequence: CASSDTLAGGDRYEQYF. In DNA form, the CDR3 reads TGTGCCAGCAGCGATACTCTAGCGGGAGGGGATCGGTACGAGCAGTACTTC.

The CDR3 reads CAWSVQGPGDTIYF. DNA of the CDR3: TGTGCCTGGAGTGTACAAGGGCCCGGTGACACCATATATTTT. V usage is TRBV30 and J usage is TRBJ1-3; D gene ambiguous. CDR1 GTSNPN and CDR2 SVGIG come from the germline V gene (reference sequence). Trimming removed 0 bases at V and 8 bases at J, with 14 bases between. There are 14 residues in the CDR3.

This chain uses TRBV24-1 with TRBJ2-5, with TRBD2 matching over 9 bases. Trimming at V came to 3 bases and at J to 4 bases, leaving 5 bases not matched to a gene. The V gene's germline CDR1 is KGHDR and CDR2 SFDVKD. The length of the CDR3 is 15 residues. CDR3 loop: CATSDGGGAGETQYF. The CDR3 DNA reads TGTGCCACCAGTGATGGCGGGGGGGCAGGAGAGACCCAGTACTTC.

This clonotype was seen repeatedly, ten times or more. This chain links TRBV10-2 with TRBJ1-5; D gene unclear. Germline V CDR1 and CDR2: WSHSY, SAAADI. The CDR3 is 13 amino acids. The V end lost 6 bases, the J end lost 4 bases, and 10 bases lay between the germline ends. The CDR3 loop reads CASSPTENQPQHF. The CDR3 region has the DNA TGCGCCAGCAGCCCAACAGAAAATCAGCCCCAGCATTTT.

The rearrangement links TRBV6-7 to TRBJ2-3; 11 bases are shared with TRBD2. TRBV6-7 is treated as an ORF (open reading frame) with a function not yet certain. The CDR3 runs 17 residues. The trim removed 5 bases at V and 0 bases at J, leaving 7 bases unmatched. The CDR3 sequence is CASSNGGLAVSTDTQYF. The CDR3 DNA reads TGTGCCAGCAGTAACGGGGGACTAGCGGTGAGCACAGATACGCAGTATTTT.